This TCR beta chain appears in the sequencing data of a study of blood T cell repertoires in COVID-19. The wider study: There were acute and convalescent COVID-19 samples, and they came from the United States, Italy and Spain. T cells, B-cell-depleted T cells, or PBMCs supplied cDNA or gDNA.

Trimming cost V 4 bases and J 4 bases, with 13 bases left between them. Germline assignment: CDR1 LNHDA and CDR2 SQIVND (reference sequence). This CDR3 is built from 14 residues. The method was immunoSEQ multiplex PCR; TCRdb's version includes in-frame clones alone and lacks a portion of them. This sample has roughly 330,000 clones, with roughly 86% found just once. The sample taken for sequencing was PBMCs or T cells enriched from blood (not recorded which). The TCR sequence derives from a woman aged 30 to 39 who had recovered from COVID-19. The rearrangement links TRBV19 to TRBJ1-1; D is unresolved. This CDR3 reads CASSTTRRGTEAFF. The CDR3 nucleotides are TGTGCCAGTAGTACCACCCGACGGGGCACTGAAGCTTTCTTT.